These T cell receptor beta chains were read from a single sample in a study of cytomegalovirus exposure and HLA in healthy donors. Some clones are missing from TCRdb's copy, which holds only in-frame ones; the method was immunoSEQ multiplex PCR. The sample table includes 95,000 to 150,000 clones. Sequenced: PBMCs. The receptors were sampled from a man aged 18 to 29 in good health and CMV-seronegative. The CDR3 runs from the conserved cysteine through the conserved F or W. Fields, in order: J gene, D gene, V gene, CDR3 DNA, CDR3 protein. D genes are given only for firm matches.

TRBJ1-1,.,TRBV7-9,TGTGCCAGCAGCCAGACAGGGAACACTGAAGCTTTCTTT,CASSQTGNTEAFF
TRBJ1-1,.,TRBV18,TGTGCCAGCTCACCGGGAGTAGAAAGGACTGAAGCTTTCTTT,CASSPGVERTEAFF
TRBJ2-7,.,TRBV6-6,TGTGCCAGCAGTTATGATCCCTACGAGCAGTACTTC,CASSYDPYEQYF
TRBJ1-1,.,TRBV28,TGTGCCAGCAGTTCACTATCTCTTTGGAGGAACACTGAAGCTTTCTTT,CASSSLSLWRNTEAFF
TRBJ2-7,.,TRBV28,TGTGCCAGCAGTTCGCGTGTCGGGGGACAGAAGTTCTACGAGCAGTACTTC,CASSSRVGGQKFYEQYF
TRBJ2-3,TRBD2,TRBV19,TGTGCCAGTAGCCTCCTAGCGGGAGGATACACAGATACGCAGTATTTT,CASSLLAGGYTDTQYF
TRBJ1-5,TRBD1,TRBV5-4,TGTGCCAGCAGCCCGGGACAGGAACGCAATCAGCCCCAGCATTTT,CASSPGQERNQPQHF
TRBJ2-7,.,TRBV27,TGTGCCAGCAGTCCCAGGGTGTATGCCTACGAGCAGTACTTC,CASSPRVYAYEQYF
TRBJ1-1,.,TRBV7-3,TGTGCCAGCAGCCCTGGGGGGGGAGGGACTGAAGCTTTCTTT,CASSPGGGGTEAFF
TRBJ2-5,TRBD2,TRBV9,TGTGCCAGCAGCGTAGGCGGGGGGCGGCAAGAGACCCAGTACTTC,CASSVGGGRQETQYF
TRBJ1-3,.,TRBV7-2,TGTGCCAGCAGCTTTAATCCTGGAAACACCATATATTTT,CASSFNPGNTIYF
TRBJ2-2,.,TRBV7-3,TGTGCCAGCAGCTTCCTGCTGGAGACCGGGGAGCTGTTTTTT,CASSFLLETGELFF
TRBJ1-1,.,TRBV27,TGTGCCAGCAGTTACCTTAGGGGTGACAGAGTGAACACTGAAGCTTTCTTT,CASSYLRGDRVNTEAFF
TRBJ1-1,.,TRBV6-1,TGTGCCATGCCGAGGTCGAACACTGAAGCTTTCTTT,CAMPRSNTEAFF
TRBJ1-1,TRBD1,TRBV30,TGTGCCTGGATGTCCTTGGACAGGTTCAACACTGAAGCTTTCTTT,CAWMSLDRFNTEAFF
TRBJ2-7,TRBD2,TRBV7-6,TGTGCCAGCAGCGCCACTAGCGGCTACGAGCAGTACTTC,CASSATSGYEQYF
TRBJ1-6,.,TRBV7-9,TGTGCCAGTACAGGCGAACCCAATTCACCCCTCCACTTT,CASTGEPNSPLHF
TRBJ2-5,TRBD1,TRBV14,TGTGCCAGCACCCCGGGACAGGGTTATTGGGAGACCCAGTACTTC,CASTPGQGYWETQYF
TRBJ1-5,.,TRBV9,TGTGCCAGCAGCTTGCGAGGGGGGGTCAGGCAGCCCCAGCATTTT,CASSLRGGVRQPQHF
TRBJ1-1,.,TRBV5-1,TGCGCCAGCAGCTTGGCAGGGAGGACGAACACTGAAGCTTTCTTT,CASSLAGRTNTEAFF
TRBJ1-1,TRBD1,TRBV6-1,TGTGCCAGCAGTGAAGCGCTTCAGGGGTCAGGGGGTATTTTCGACACTGAAGCTTTCTTT,CASSEALQGSGGIFDTEAFF
TRBJ1-5,.,TRBV27,TGTGCCAGCAGTTCCAGAGACAGCGGCAATCAGCCCCAGCATTTT,CASSSRDSGNQPQHF
TRBJ2-3,.,TRBV14,TGTGCCAGCAGCCAAGAAGGCGGGTTTACTAGCACAGATACGCAGTATTTT,CASSQEGGFTSTDTQYF
TRBJ2-6,TRBD1,TRBV19,TGTGCCAGTAGGAAGGGACAGGGGCTTGGGGCCAACGTCCTGACTTTC,CASRKGQGLGANVLTF
TRBJ2-5,.,TRBV5-1,TGCGCCAGCAGCTTGGAGGTACGGGGGCAAGAGACCCAGTACTTC,CASSLEVRGQETQYF
TRBJ2-2,TRBD1,TRBV27,TGTGCCAGCACCCCGTGGGGACAGTCGAACACCGGGGAGCTGTTTTTT,CASTPWGQSNTGELFF
TRBJ2-2,TRBD2,TRBV7-2,TGTGCCAGCAGCACCTGGACTAGCCGGAACACCGGGGAGCTGTTTTTT,CASSTWTSRNTGELFF
TRBJ1-1,TRBD1,TRBV30,TGTGCCTGGATAGGGGGCGGTGGGTACACTGAAGCTTTCTTT,CAWIGGGGYTEAFF
TRBJ2-3,TRBD1,TRBV27,TGTGCCAGCAGTTTGGGACAGGGCCGGGCAGATACGCAGTATTTT,CASSLGQGRADTQYF
TRBJ2-5,TRBD2,TRBV10-3,TGTGCCATCAGAGCCGGACTAGCGGGGCAAGAGACCCAGTACTTC,CAIRAGLAGQETQYF
TRBJ2-2,.,TRBV4-1,TGCGCCAGCAGCCAAGGAGGGCGCGCCACCGGGGAGCTGTTTTTT,CASSQGGRATGELFF
TRBJ1-3,.,TRBV7-8,TGTGCCAGCAGCTTAGCACTACAAAACTCTGGAAACACCATATATTTT,CASSLALQNSGNTIYF
TRBJ1-1,.,TRBV5-1,TGCGCCAGCAGTTCCAAGCGGGCAGAGAACACTGAAGCTTTCTTT,CASSSKRAENTEAFF